This T cell receptor (beta chain) was identified in a study of CXCR3-negative and CXCR3-positive naive CD8 T cells. On the study more broadly: Sequencing yielded approximately 150 million TRB reads, roughly 1.5 +/- 0.3 million per library. Study-level points and caveats: Partially decreased CXCR3 expression was recorded after cryopreservation, and fresh PBMCs were used in most assays. TRB CDR3s of CXCR3-positive naive cells were more hydrophobic than those of CXCR3-negative naive cells.

Triplicate sorts, 300,000 cells apiece, were made for each CD8+ T cell subset. Cells classed as naive CD8+ T cells were CD45RO-CCR7+CD27+CD95-. This CDR3 comprises 14 residues. Germline V lookup: CDR1 SGHTA, CDR2 FQGTGA. The authors made the TRB cDNA libraries by 5' RACE using UMI labels. TCRdb reanalyzed the 5' RACE reads and collapses them to one entry per CDR3 protein, without DNA. The sample's table shows about 89,000 distinct CDR3 sequences. As regards this clonotype: Its antigen is not identified.

The chain recombines TRBV7-3 with TRBJ1-2; lacking DNA, the TRBD1 call made by TCRdb goes unchecked. Material for sequencing was naive CXCR3+ CD8+ T cells from blood. Documented subset: CD45RO-CCR7+CD27+CD95- naive CD8+ T cells expressing CXCR3 (TNR3+). This TCR derives from a human donor in good health. Some clones in this sample may be carry-over from other donors' samples. The CDR3 sequence: CASSPEGHNYGYTF.